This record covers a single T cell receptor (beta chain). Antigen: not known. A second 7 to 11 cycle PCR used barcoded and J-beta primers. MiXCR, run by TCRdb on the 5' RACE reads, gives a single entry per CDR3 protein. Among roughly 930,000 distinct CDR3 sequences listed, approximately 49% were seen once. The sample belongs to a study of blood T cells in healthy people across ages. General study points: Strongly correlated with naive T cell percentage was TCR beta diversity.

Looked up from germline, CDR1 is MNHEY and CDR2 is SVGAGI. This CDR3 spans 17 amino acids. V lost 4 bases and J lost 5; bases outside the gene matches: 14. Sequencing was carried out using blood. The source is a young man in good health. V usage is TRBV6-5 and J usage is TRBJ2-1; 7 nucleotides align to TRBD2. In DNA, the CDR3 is TGTGCCAGCAGTTTCTCCCAGCGGGGAGGTACCCACAATGAGCAGTTCTTC. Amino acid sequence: CASSFSQRGGTHNEQFF.